This passage covers 14 T cell receptor beta chains from one sample sequenced in a study of coeliac disease. Generated by immunoSEQ multiplex PCR, the TCRdb table keeps only in-frame clones and is missing some. The profile covers under 3,000 clones, with approximately 72% appearing a single time and 13% to 15% taken by the ten largest. Sequencing input: lamina propria lymphocytes from the gut. These receptors were collected from a woman in her seventies with celiac disease on a gluten-free diet.

The chain couples TRBV18 to TRBJ2-3; D gene ambiguous. The germline V gene encodes CDR1 KGHSH and CDR2 LQKENI. V was clipped by 6 bases and J by 0 bases, with 10 bases between them. The CDR3 runs to 14 residues. This CDR3 reads CASSPTTSTDTQYF. The CDR3 DNA is TGTGCCAGCTCTCCTACCACTAGCACAGATACGCAGTATTTT.

V gene TRBV5-4 combines with J gene TRBJ2-1; TRBD2 agrees at 11 bases. The V segment lost 4 bases and the J segment 3 bases; nucleotides outside the gene matches: 3. The CDR3 has 15 residues. Looked up from germline, CDR1 is SGHNT and CDR2 is YYREEE (reference sequence). This CDR3 is CASSPLAGGYNEQFF. DNA for the CDR3: TGTGCCAGCAGCCCCCTAGCGGGAGGCTACAATGAGCAGTTCTTC.

This clone was seen only a few times. J is TRBJ2-3 and V is TRBV5-6; D unresolved. The CDR3 loop spans 14 amino acids. Germline V lookup: CDR1 SGHDT, CDR2 YYEEEE. With 4 bases removed from V and 0 bases from J, the gap between germline ends came to 9 bases. The CDR3 here is CASSHSVSTDTQYF. CDR3 nucleotide sequence: TGTGCCAGCAGCCATTCGGTGAGCACAGATACGCAGTATTTT.

The V call is TRBV7-8, the J call TRBJ2-6; 10 bases agree with TRBD2. Germline trimming cut 2 bases from V and 0 bases from J; bases unmatched to any gene: 4. Germline V gene sequence: CDR1 SGHVS, CDR2 FQNEAQ. CDR3 length equals 18 residues. As DNA, the CDR3 is TGTGCCAGCAGCTTAAGACTAGCGGGTCACTCTGGGGCCAACGTCCTGACTTTC. Translated: CASSLRLAGHSGANVLTF.

This clone occurred a few times. This chain connects TRBV7-2 to TRBJ2-3, with D maybe TRBD2 (7 bases). This CDR3 region has 14 residues. Trimming left V 2 bases short and J 6 bases short, with 12 bases between. Germline assignment: CDR1 SGHTA and CDR2 FQGNSA. The CDR3 is CASSLRGGGDTQYF. For the CDR3, the DNA is TGTGCCAGCAGCTTAAGGGGAGGGGGGGATACGCAGTATTTT.

The sample holds a few counts of this clone. This sequence joins TRBV2 and TRBJ2-2; D unresolved. Trimming shortened V by 5 bases and J by 1 base, and 5 bases separated the two germline ends. The CDR3 extends over 13 amino acids. Germline CDR1 SNHLY, CDR2 FYNNEI. CDR3 residues: CASSRQNTGELFF. The DNA for the CDR3 is TGTGCCAGCAGTAGACAGAACACCGGGGAGCTGTTTTTT.

This clone has just one count. V and J are TRBV29-1 and TRBJ1-1, with TRBD1 matching 8 bases. Germline loops: CDR1 SQVTM, CDR2 ANQGSEA. V gave up 4 bases and J gave up 5 bases; unmatched junction bases: 12. There are 15 residues in the CDR3. The CDR3 DNA is TGCAGCGTTGCACACCTCCAGGGGGCTTTGACTGAAGCTTTCTTT. Encoded protein: CSVAHLQGALTEAFF.

The chain uses TRBV5-1 and TRBJ2-5, with TRBD2 matching over 11 bases. In germline, CDR1 is SGHRS, CDR2 YFSETQ. CDR3 length: 15 residues. Unmatched junction bases numbered 4, after V lost 1 base and J lost 5 bases. Here the CDR3 DNA reads TGCGCCAGCAGCTTGACGCCTAGCGGGGGGGAGACCCAGTACTTC. Protein product: CASSLTPSGGETQYF.

V is TRBV6-6 and J is TRBJ1-2, with TRBD1 as a possible D gene (5 bases). Per the germline V gene, CDR1 is MNHNY and CDR2 is SVGAGI (reference sequence). V was pared by 10 bases and J by 5 bases, with 17 bases between. The CDR3 runs to 13 residues. CDR3 sequence reads: CAIRSTDPYGYTF. The CDR3 DNA follows: TGTGCCATCCGATCGACAGACCCTTATGGCTACACCTTC.

The rearrangement uses TRBV29-1 and TRBJ2-5; 7 positions agree with TRBD2. CDR3 length: 15 residues. V lost 7 bases, J lost 8 bases, and 19 bases stayed unmatched. Looked up from germline, CDR1 is SQVTM and CDR2 is ANQGSEA. CDR3 sequence: CSGRISGRGQKTQYF. In nucleotides, the CDR3 is TGCAGCGGCCGAATCTCAGGGAGGGGCCAGAAAACCCAGTACTTC.

The chain couples TRBV6-5 to TRBJ2-7; 7 bases align to TRBD1. The CDR3 covers 14 residues. The V and J ends lost 8 bases and 1 base, in that order; junction bases with no gene match: 8. In germline, CDR1 is MNHEY, CDR2 SVGAGI. The CDR3 here is CASSYQGVSYEQYF. Here the CDR3 DNA reads TGTGCCAGCTCCTATCAGGGGGTTTCCTACGAGCAGTACTTC.

This clone has only a few counts. The chain recombines TRBV7-9 with TRBJ1-3; 8 nucleotides align to TRBD1. The J segment lost 2 bases and the V segment lost 6 bases, leaving 9 bases of the junction unmatched. Germline V gene data show CDR1 as SEHNR and CDR2 as FQNEAQ (reference sequence). The length of the CDR3 is 16 residues. The CDR3 sequence: CASSLPDRAAGNTIYF. CDR3 DNA: TGTGCCAGCAGTTTACCGGACAGGGCAGCTGGAAACACCATATATTTT.

This chain uses TRBV11-2 with TRBJ2-5; TRBD2 aligns across 8 bases. Germline V gene sequence: CDR1 SGHAT, CDR2 FQNNGV. The CDR3 extends over 16 amino acids. Trimming took 4 bases from V and 6 from J; bases not matched to a gene: 13. The CDR3 protein is CASSSSFSGGGQTQYF. CDR3 DNA sequence: TGTGCCAGCAGCTCGTCATTCTCCGGGGGGGGGCAGACCCAGTACTTC.

This clone was picked up one time. V usage is TRBV14 and J usage is TRBJ2-7; tentative D call: TRBD1 (6 bases). Per the germline V gene, CDR1 is SGHDN and CDR2 is FVKESK. This CDR3 has 13 amino acids. V was cut by 4 bases and J by 6 bases, with 13 bases left in between. Here the CDR3 DNA reads TGTGCCAGCAGCCTGAAACAGGGATTCGAGCAGTACTTC. Its translation: CASSLKQGFEQYF.